A single TCR beta chain is shown here with its context. In the original analysis: Reference gene primers were amplified, and this amplification served to estimate nucleated cell counts. The method was immunoSEQ multiplex PCR; TCRdb's version includes in-frame clones alone and lacks a portion of them. The DNA gave D and trimming, while V, J and clone size come from that table. The repertoire has a few hundred thousand clones, around 80% of them found once; the top ten carry about 15%. The sample comes from a study of blood T cell repertoires in COVID-19. Looking at the study overall: Samples representing acute and convalescent COVID-19 were sourced from the United States, Italy and Spain.

The ends were cut back, 3 bases at V and 1 base at J, with 12 bases in the middle. The CDR3 sequence is 15 residues long. Germline-derived CDR1 and CDR2 are MDHEN and SYDVKM. In assigning cohorts, the study relied on participant-reported clinical history. The chain recombines TRBV28 with TRBJ1-2; D gene unclear. Sequenced sample: PBMCs or T cells enriched from blood (not recorded which). The origin of this receptor is a man between 40 and 49 years old who had recovered from COVID-19. DNA for the CDR3: TGTGCCAGCAGTTTTTGGGCAGAAATTAACTATGGCTACACCTTC. Protein sequence: CASSFWAEINYGYTF.